This T cell receptor (beta chain) is drawn from a study of T cell responses to AZD1222 COVID-19 vaccine. Remarks on this clone: Antigen specificity is unknown.

CDR3 size: 14 residues. CDR1 is MDHEN and CDR2 is SYDVKM in the germline V gene. V lost 4 bases to trimming and J lost 3 bases, with 12 bases between them. Findings and limits, study-wide: It should be noted that donors were predominantly white British and more often female, and clonal diversity was possibly underestimated. The study identified only six AZD1222 recipients as seropositive at baseline. Reports say nearly half of spike-specific TCRs go after unmutated variant regions. Spike-spanning, vaccine-associated CD4 TCRs were dominant at 160-218 and 743-854.

The data were produced by immunoSEQ multiplex PCR, yet TCRdb's version contains in-frame clones alone and is incomplete. The profile shows about 140,000 clones, nearly 95% of them singletons. This rearrangement joins TRBV28 to TRBJ1-1; D is ambiguous. The TCR was taken from an adult who received the AZD1222 COVID-19 vaccine. The sequencing here drew on peripheral blood, taken 28 days after the second AZD1222 dose. CDR3 nucleotides: TGTGCCAGCAGTTCCCGGGGTAGATACACTGAAGCTTTCTTT. Amino acid sequence: CASSSRGRYTEAFF.